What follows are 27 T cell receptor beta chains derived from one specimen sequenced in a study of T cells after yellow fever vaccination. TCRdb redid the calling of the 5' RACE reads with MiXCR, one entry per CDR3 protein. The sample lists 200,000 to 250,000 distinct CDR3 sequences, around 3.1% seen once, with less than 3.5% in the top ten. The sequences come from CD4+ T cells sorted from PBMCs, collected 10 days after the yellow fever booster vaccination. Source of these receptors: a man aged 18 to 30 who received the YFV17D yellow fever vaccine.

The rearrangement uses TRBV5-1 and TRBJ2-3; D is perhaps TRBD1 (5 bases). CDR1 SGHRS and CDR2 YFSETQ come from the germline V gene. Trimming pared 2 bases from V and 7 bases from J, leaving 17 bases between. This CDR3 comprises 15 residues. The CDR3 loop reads CASSFHGARLYTQYF. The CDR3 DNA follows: TGCGCCAGCAGCTTCCATGGGGCTCGACTGTATACGCAGTATTTT.

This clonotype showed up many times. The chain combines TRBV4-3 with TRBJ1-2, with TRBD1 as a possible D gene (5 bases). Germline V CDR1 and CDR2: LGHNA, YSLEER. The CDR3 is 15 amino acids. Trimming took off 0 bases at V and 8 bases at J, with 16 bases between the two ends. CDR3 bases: TGCGCCAGCAGCCAAGAACCAGGGAAGTCTCGGGGCTACACCTTC. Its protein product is CASSQEPGKSRGYTF.

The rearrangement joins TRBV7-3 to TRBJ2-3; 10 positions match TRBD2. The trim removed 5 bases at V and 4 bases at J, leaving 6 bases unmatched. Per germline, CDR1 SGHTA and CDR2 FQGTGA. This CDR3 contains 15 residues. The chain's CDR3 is CASSLRAGGPDTQYF. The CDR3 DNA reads TGTGCCAGCAGCCTCCGAGCGGGGGGGCCAGATACGCAGTATTTT.

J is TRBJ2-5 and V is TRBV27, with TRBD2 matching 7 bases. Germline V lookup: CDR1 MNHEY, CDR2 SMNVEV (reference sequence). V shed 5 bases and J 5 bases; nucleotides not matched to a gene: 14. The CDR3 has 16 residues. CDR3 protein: CASSRELALARETQYF. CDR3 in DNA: TGTGCCAGCAGTCGAGAACTAGCGCTGGCCCGTGAGACCCAGTACTTC.

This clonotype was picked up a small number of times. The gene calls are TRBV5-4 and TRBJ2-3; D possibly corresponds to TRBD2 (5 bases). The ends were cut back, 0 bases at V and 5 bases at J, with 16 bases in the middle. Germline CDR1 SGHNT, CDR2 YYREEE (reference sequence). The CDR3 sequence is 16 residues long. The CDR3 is CASSLGSSSSKDTQYF. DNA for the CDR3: TGTGCCAGCAGCTTGGGCTCCTCTAGCAGTAAAGATACGCAGTATTTT.

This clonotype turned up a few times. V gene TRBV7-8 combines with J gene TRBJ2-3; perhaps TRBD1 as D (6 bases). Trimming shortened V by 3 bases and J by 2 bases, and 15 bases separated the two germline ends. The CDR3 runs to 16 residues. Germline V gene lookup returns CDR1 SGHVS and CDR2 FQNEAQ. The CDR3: CASSFTRGTSTDTQYF. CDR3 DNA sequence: TGTGCCAGCAGCTTCACCAGGGGAACGTCCACAGATACGCAGTATTTT.

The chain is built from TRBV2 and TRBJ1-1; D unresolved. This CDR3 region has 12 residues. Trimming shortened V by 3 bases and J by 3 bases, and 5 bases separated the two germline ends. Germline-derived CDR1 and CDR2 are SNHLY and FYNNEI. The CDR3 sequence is CASSDGYTEAFF. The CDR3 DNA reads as TGTGCCAGCAGTGATGGGTACACTGAAGCTTTCTTT. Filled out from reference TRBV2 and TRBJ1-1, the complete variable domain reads EPEVTQTPSHQVTQMGQEVILRCVPISNHLYFYWYRQILGQKVEFLVSFYNNEISEKSEIFDDQFSVERPDGSNFTLKIRSTKLEDSAMYFCASSDGYTEAFFGQGTRLTVV.

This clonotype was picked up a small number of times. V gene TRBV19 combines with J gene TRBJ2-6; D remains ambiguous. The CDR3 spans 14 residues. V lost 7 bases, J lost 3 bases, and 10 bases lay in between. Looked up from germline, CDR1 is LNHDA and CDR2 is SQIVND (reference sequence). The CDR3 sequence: CASTRFNGANVLTF. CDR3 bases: TGTGCCAGTACCCGCTTCAATGGGGCCAACGTCCTGACTTTC.

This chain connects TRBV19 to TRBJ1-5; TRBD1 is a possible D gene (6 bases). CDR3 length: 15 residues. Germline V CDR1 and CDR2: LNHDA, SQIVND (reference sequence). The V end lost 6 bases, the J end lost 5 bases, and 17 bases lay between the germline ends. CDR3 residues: CASRPSRGSDQPQHF. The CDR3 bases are TGTGCCAGTAGGCCATCCAGGGGCTCCGATCAGCCCCAGCATTTT.

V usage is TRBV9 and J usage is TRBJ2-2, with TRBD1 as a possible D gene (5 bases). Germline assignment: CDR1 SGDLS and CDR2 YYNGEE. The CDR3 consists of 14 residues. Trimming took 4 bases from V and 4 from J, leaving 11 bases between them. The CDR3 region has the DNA TGTGCCAGCAGCCCCGCCACAGGCACCGGGGAGCTGTTTTTT. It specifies CASSPATGTGELFF.

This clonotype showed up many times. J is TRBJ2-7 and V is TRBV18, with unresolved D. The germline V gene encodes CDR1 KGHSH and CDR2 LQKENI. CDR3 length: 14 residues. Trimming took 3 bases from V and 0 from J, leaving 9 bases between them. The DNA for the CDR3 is TGTGCCAGCTCACCGGGTCCAAGCTCCTACGAGCAGTACTTC. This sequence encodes CASSPGPSSYEQYF.

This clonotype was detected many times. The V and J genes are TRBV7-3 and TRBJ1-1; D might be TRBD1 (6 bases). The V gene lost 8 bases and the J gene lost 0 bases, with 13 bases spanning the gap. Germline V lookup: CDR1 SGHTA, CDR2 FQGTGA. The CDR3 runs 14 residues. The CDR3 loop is CASVSGAVNTEAFF. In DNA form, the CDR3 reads TGTGCCAGCGTTTCAGGGGCCGTGAACACTGAAGCTTTCTTT.

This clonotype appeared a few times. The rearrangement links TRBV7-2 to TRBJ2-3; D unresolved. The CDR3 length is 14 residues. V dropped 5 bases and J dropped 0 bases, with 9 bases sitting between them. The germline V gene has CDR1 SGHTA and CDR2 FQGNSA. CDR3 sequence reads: CASSQVSSTDTQYF. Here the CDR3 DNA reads TGTGCCAGCAGCCAAGTTTCCAGCACAGATACGCAGTATTTT.

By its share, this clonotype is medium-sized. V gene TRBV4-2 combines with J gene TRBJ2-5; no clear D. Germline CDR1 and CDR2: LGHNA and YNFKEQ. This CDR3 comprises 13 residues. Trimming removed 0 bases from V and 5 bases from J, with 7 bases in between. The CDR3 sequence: CASSQDPRETQYF. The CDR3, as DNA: TGTGCCAGCAGCCAAGATCCGAGGGAGACCCAGTACTTC.

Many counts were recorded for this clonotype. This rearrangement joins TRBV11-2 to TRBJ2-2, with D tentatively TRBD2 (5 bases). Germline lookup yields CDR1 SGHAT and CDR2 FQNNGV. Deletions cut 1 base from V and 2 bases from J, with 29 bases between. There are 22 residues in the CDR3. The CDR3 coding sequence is TGTGCCAGCAGCTTAGGAGCAGGTTATCTACGGGGTAACCTAAACAACACCGGGGAGCTGTTTTTT. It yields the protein CASSLGAGYLRGNLNNTGELFF.

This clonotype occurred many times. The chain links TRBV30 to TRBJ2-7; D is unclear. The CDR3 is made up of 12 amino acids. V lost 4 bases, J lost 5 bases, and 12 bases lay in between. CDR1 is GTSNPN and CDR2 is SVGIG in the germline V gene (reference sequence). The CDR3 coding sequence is TGTGCCTGGACCGGTGGGTCTAACGAGCAGTACTTC. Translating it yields CAWTGGSNEQYF.

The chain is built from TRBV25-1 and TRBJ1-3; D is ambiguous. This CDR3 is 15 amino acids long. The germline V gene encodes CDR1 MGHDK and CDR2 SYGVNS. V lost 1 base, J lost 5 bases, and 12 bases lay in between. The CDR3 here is CASSELGGSRNTIYF. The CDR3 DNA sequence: TGTGCCAGCAGTGAATTAGGAGGGAGTCGAAACACCATATATTTT.

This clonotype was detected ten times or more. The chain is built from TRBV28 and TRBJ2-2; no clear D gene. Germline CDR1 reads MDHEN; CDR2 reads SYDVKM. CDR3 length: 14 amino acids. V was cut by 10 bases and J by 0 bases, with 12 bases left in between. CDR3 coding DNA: TGTGCCACCATTGCAGGCCCGAACACCGGGGAGCTGTTTTTT. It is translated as CATIAGPNTGELFF.

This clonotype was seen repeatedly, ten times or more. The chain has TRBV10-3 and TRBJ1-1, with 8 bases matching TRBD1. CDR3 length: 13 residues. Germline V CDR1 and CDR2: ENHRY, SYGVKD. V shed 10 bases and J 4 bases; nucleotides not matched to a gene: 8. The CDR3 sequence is CATGLTGGTEAFF. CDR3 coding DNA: TGTGCCACTGGACTTACAGGGGGCACTGAAGCTTTCTTT.

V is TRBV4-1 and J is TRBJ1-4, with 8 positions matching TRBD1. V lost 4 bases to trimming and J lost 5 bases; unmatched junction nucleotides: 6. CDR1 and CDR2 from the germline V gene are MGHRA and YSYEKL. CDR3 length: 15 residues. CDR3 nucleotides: TGCGCCAGCAGCCGCCTACAGGGGGAAAATGAAAAACTGTTTTTT. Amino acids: CASSRLQGENEKLFF.

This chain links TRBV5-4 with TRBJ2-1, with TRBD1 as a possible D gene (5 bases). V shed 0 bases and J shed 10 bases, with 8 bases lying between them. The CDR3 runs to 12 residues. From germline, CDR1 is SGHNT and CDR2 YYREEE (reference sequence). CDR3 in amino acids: CASSLAPGEQFF. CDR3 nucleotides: TGTGCCAGCAGCTTGGCTCCAGGGGAGCAGTTCTTC.

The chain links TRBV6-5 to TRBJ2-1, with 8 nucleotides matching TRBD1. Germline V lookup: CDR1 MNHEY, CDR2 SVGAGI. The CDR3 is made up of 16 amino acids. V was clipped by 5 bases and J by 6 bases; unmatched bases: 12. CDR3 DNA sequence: TGTGCCAGCAGTACCCAGGGGGCAGGGGGAGGCAATGAGCAGTTCTTC. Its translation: CASSTQGAGGGNEQFF.

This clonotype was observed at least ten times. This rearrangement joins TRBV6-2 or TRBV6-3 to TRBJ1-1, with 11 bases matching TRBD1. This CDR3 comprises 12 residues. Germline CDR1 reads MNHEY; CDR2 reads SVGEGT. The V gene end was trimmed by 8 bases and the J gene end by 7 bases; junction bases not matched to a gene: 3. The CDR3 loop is CASSGQGDEAFF. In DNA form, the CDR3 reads TGTGCCAGCTCGGGACAGGGGGATGAAGCTTTCTTT.

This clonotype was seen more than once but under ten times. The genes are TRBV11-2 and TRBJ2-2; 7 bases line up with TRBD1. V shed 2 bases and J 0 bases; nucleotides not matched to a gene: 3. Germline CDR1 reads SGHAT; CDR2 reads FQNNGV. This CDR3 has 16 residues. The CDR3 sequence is CASSLWGQSNTGELFF. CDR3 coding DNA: TGTGCCAGCAGCTTATGGGGACAGTCGAACACCGGGGAGCTGTTTTTT.

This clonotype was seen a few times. CDR3 nucleotide sequence: TGTGCCAGCAGACAAGCGGGGGGTGGCTACACCTTC. Translating it yields CASRQAGGGYTF. The chain joins TRBV2 to TRBJ1-2, with D maybe TRBD1 (5 bases). The germline V gene has CDR1 SNHLY and CDR2 FYNNEI. The CDR3 has 12 residues. V lost 6 bases and J 7 bases, leaving 12 bases between the germline ends.

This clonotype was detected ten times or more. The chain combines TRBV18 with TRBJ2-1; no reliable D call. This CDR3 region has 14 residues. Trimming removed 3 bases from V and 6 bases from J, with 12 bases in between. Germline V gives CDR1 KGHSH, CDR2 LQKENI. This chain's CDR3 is CASSPNSIGNEQFF. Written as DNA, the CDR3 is TGTGCCAGCTCACCTAATAGCATCGGCAATGAGCAGTTCTTC.

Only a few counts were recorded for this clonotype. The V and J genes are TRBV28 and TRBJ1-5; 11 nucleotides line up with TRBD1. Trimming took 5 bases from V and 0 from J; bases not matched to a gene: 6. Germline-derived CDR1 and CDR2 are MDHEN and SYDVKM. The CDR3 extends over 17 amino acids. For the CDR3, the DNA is TGTGCCAGCAGTGGGGGACAGGGGGGGTATAGCAATCAGCCCCAGCATTTT. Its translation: CASSGGQGGYSNQPQHF.